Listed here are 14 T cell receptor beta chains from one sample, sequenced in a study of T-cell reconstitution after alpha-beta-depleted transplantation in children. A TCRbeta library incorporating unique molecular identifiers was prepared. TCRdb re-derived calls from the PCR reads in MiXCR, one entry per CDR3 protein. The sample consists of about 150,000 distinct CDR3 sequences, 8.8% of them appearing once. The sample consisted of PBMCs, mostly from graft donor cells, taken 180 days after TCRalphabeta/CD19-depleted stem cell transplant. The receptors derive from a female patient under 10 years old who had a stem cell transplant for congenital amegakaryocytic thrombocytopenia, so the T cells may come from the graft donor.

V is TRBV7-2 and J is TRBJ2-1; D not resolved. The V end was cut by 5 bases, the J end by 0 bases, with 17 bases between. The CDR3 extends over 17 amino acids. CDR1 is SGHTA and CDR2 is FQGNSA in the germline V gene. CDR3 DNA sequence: TGTGCCAGCAGCCTTTCACCGCGGCTTAGCTCCTACAATGAGCAGTTCTTC. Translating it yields CASSLSPRLSSYNEQFF.

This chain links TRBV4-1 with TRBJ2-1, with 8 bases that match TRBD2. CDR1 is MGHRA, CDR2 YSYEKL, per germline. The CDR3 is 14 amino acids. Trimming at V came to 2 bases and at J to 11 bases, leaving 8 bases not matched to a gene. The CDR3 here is CASSQPVSGKKQFF. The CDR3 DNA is TGCGCCAGCAGCCAACCAGTTAGCGGGAAGAAGCAGTTCTTC.

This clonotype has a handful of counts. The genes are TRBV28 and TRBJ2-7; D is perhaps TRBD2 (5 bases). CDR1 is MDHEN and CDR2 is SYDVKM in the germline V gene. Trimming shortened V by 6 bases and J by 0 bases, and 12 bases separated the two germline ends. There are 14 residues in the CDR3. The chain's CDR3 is CASRDLDSSYEQYF. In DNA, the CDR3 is TGTGCCAGCAGGGACTTAGATAGCTCCTACGAGCAGTACTTC.

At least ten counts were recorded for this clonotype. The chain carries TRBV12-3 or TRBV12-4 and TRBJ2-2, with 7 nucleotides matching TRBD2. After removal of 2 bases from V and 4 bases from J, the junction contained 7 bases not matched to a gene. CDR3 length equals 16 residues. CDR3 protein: CASSLFPGGGTGELFF. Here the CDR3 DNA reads TGTGCCAGCAGTTTATTTCCGGGAGGAGGCACCGGGGAGCTGTTTTTT.

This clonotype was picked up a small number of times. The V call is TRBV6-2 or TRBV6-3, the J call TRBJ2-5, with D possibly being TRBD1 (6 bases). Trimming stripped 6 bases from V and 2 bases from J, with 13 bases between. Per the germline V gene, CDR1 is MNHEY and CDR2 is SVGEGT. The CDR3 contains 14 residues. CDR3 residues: CASRYRVAQETQYF. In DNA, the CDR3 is TGTGCCAGCAGGTACAGGGTCGCGCAAGAGACCCAGTACTTC.

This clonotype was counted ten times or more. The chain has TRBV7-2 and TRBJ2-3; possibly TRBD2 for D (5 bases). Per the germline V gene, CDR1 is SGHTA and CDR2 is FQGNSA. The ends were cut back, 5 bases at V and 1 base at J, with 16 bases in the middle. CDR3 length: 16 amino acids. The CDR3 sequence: CASSTEVGLRTDTQYF. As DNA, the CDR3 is TGTGCCAGCAGCACGGAGGTAGGACTCCGCACAGATACGCAGTATTTT. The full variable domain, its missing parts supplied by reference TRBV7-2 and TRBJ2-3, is GAGVSQSPSNKVTEKGKDVELRCDPISGHTALYWYRQSLGQGLEFLIYFQGNSAPDKSGLPSDRFSAERTGGSVSTLTIQRTQQEDSAVYLCASSTEVGLRTDTQYFGPGTRLTVL.

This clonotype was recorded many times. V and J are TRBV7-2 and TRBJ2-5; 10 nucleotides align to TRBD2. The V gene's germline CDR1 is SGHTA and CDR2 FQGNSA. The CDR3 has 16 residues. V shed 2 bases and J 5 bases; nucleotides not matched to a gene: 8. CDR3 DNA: TGTGCCAGCAGCTTACTTAGCGGGAGGTTCGGGGAGACCCAGTACTTC. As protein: CASSLLSGRFGETQYF.

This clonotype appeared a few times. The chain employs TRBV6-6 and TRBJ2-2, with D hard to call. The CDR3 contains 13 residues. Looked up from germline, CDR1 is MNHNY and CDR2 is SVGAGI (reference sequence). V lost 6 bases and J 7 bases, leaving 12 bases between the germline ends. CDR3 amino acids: CASRGSKGGELFF. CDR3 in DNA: TGTGCCAGCAGGGGTTCTAAAGGCGGGGAGCTGTTTTTT.

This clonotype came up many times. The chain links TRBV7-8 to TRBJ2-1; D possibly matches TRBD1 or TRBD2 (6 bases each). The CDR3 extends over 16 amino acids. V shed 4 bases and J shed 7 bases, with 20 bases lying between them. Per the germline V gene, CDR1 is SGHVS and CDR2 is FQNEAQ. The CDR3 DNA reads TGTGCCAGCAGCTCGTTAAGTGGGGGGCCGGGGAATGAGCAGTTCTTC. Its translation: CASSSLSGGPGNEQFF. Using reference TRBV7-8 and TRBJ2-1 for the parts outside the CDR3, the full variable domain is GAGVSQSPRYKVAKRGQDVALRCDPISGHVSLFWYQQALGQGPEFLTYFQNEAQLDKSGLPSDRFFAERPEGSVSTLKIQRTQQEDSAVYLCASSSLSGGPGNEQFFGPGTRLTVL.

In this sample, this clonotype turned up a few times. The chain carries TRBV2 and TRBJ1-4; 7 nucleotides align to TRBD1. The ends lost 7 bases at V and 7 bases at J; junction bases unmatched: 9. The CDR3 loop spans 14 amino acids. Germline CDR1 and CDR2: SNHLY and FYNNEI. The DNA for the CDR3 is TGTGCCAGCACCCAACAGGGGCAGGTTGAAAAACTGTTTTTT. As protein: CASTQQGQVEKLFF.

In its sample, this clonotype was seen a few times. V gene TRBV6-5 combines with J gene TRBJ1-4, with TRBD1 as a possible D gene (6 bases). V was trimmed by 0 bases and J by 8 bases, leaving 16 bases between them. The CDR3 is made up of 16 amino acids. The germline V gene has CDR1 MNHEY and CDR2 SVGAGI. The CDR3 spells CASSYSGPGVWEKLFF. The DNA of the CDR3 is TGTGCCAGCAGTTACTCGGGACCAGGGGTGTGGGAAAAACTGTTTTTT.

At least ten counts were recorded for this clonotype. CDR3: CASSVESSSYEQYF. CDR3 coding DNA: TGTGCCAGCAGCGTAGAGAGCAGCTCCTACGAGCAGTACTTC. The gene calls are TRBV9 and TRBJ2-7, with D hard to call. Germline assignment: CDR1 SGDLS and CDR2 YYNGEE. Trimming left V 0 bases short and J 0 bases short, with 7 bases between. The CDR3 has 14 residues.

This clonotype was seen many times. The CDR3 DNA reads TGTGCCGCCTCAGGGCGTATCGAGGACGGCTACACCTTC. It translates to CAASGRIEDGYTF. V and J are TRBV10-3 and TRBJ1-2, with TRBD1 as a possible D gene (5 bases). The V end lost 11 bases, the J end lost 8 bases, and 21 bases lay between the germline ends. There are 13 residues in the CDR3. The germline V gene encodes CDR1 ENHRY and CDR2 SYGVKD.

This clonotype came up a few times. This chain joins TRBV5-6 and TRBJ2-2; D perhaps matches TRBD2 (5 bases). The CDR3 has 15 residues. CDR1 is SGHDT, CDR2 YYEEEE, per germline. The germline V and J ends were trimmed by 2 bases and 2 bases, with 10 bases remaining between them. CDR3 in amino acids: CASSFGLTNTGELFF. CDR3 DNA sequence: TGTGCCAGCAGCTTCGGACTGACTAACACCGGGGAGCTGTTTTTT.